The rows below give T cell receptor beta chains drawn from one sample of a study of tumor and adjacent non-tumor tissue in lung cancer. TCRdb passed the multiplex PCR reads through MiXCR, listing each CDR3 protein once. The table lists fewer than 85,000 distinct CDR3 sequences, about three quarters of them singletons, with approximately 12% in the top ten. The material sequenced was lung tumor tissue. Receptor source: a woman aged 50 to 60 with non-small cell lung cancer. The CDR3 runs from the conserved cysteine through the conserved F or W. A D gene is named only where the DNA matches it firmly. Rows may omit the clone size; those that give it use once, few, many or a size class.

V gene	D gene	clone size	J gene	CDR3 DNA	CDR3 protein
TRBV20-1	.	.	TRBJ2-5	TGCAGTGCCCATCGCCTTAGGAGAGGAGAGACCCAGTACTTC	CSAHRLRRGETQYF
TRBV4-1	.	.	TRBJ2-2	TGCGCCAGCCGTGCCATGAACACCGGGGAGCTGTTTTTC	CASRAMNTGELFF
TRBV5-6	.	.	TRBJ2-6	TGTGCCAGAAGCTTGTGGTGGCGGTCTGAGGCCAACGTCCTGACTTTC	CARSLWWRSEANVLTF
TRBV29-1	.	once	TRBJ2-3	TGCAGCGTTAAGCAGGGTAGCACGGGTACGCAGTATTTT	CSVKQGSTGTQYF
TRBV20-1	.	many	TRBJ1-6	TGCAGTGGACAAGTCTGGCGGGGGTCTAGCTCCTATAATTCACCCCTCCACTTT	CSGQVWRGSSSYNSPLHF
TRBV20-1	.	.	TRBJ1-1	TGCAGTGCCAAAAGCAGCTTCCTACACATGAACACTGAAGTTTTCTTT	CSAKSSFLHMNTEVFF
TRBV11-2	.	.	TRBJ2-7	TGTGCCAGCAGCCTGACGGACTCTGTCTACAAGCAGTACTTC	CASSLTDSVYKQYF
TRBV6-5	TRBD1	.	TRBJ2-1	TGTGCCAGCAGTTACTTCTGGGACAGGGCCGATAATGAACAGTTCTTC	CASSYFWDRADNEQFF
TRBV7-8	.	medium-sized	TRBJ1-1	TGTGCCAGCAGCTTACAGGCCTCTAGCACTGAAGCTTTCTTT	CASSLQASSTEAFF
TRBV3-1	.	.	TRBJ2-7	TGTGCCAGAAGCCAAAACCGGGACCCACGCTCCGAGCAGTACTTC	CARSQNRDPRSEQYF
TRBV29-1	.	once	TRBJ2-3	TGCAGCGTGGACAGTGGGAGAGGAGGGACGCAGTATTTT	CSVDSGRGGTQYF
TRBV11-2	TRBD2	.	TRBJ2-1	TGTGCCAGGAGCTTAGAAGCTAGCGGGAGGACTGAGCAGCTCTTC	CARSLEASGRTEQLF
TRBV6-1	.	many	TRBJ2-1	TGTGCCAGCAGTGAAGCGATCGGTCAGGGAAACAATGAGCAGTTCTTC	CASSEAIGQGNNEQFF
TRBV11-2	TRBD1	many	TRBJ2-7	TGTGCCAGCACCTTGGGACAGGGCGGCTACGAGCAGTACTTC	CASTLGQGGYEQYF
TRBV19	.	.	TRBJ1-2	TGTGCCAGTACCATCTCGGACATCTATGGTTACACCTTC	CASTISDIYGYTF
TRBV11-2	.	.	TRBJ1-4	TGTGACAGCAGCCTTGGGACGGATAATGAAAAACCGTTTTTT	CDSSLGTDNEKPFF
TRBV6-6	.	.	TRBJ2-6	TGTGCAAGCAGGCTGGGGTCCTCTGGGACCAACATCCTGACTTTC	CASRLGSSGTNILTF
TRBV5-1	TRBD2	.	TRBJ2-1	TGCGCCAGCAGCTCGGGCCCGGGACTAGTGGGAGATAGGAATGAGCAGTTCTTC	CASSSGPGLVGDRNEQFF
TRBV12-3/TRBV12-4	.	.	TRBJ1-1	TGTGCCAGCAGTTTTAAACGGAACACTGAATGTTTCTTT	CASSFKRNTECFF
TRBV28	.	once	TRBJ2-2	.	CASISGTSGSWGSCFF
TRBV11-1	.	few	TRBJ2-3	TGTGCCAGCAGTGCGCAACTCCACACTGATACGCGGTATTTT	CASSAQLHTDTRYF
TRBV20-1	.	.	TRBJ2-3	TGTAGCCTATCGCAAGGGGCAGATATGCAGTATTTT	CSLSQGADMQYF
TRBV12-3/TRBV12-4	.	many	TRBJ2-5	TGTGCCAGCAGTTCGTGGGAGACCCAGTACTTC	CASSSWETQYF
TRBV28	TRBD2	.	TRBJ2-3	TGTACCAGCAGCCAAGGGACTAGCGGGAGGGGGACAGATACGCAATATTTT	CTSSQGTSGRGTDTQYF
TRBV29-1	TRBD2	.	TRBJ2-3	TGCAGCGTTGAGGTTGCGGGAGGGTTTACGCAGTATTTT	CSVEVAGGFTQYF
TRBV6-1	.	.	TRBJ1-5	TGTGTCAGCAGTGAGGGAACATATCAGCTCCAGCATTTT	CVSSEGTYQLQHF
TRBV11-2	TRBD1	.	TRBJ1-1	TGTGGCAGTAGTCGCGGACAGGGGGCATTGGGGAACACTGAAGCTTTCTTT	CGSSRGQGALGNTEAFF
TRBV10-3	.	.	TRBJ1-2	TGTGCCATCAGTGAGCGTCCCGGGGGTAGCGGTTACACCTTC	CAISERPGGSGYTF
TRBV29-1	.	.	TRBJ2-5	TGCACCGTTGAGCTTGCGAGCTACCAAGAGACCCAGTACTTC	CTVELASYQETQYF
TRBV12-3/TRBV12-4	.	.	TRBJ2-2	TGTGTCAGCGGTTTAGGAGTTACGGGGGAGCTGTTTTTT	CVSGLGVTGELFF
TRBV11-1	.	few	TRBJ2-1	TGTGTCAGCAGCCCGACTCCTTCGACGGGCAATGAGCAGCTCTTC	CVSSPTPSTGNEQLF
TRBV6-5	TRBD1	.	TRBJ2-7	TGTGCCAGCACCAAAAATCACGGGACAGGGGCATACGAGCAGTACTTC	CASTKNHGTGAYEQYF
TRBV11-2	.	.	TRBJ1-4	TGTACCAGCAGTTTAGCAGAGATTAATAAAAAACTGTTTTTT	CTSSLAEINKKLFF
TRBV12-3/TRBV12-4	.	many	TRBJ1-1	TGTGCCAGCAGTCCCACCGGGGGGCAGATGAACACTGAAGCTTTCTTT	CASSPTGGQMNTEAFF